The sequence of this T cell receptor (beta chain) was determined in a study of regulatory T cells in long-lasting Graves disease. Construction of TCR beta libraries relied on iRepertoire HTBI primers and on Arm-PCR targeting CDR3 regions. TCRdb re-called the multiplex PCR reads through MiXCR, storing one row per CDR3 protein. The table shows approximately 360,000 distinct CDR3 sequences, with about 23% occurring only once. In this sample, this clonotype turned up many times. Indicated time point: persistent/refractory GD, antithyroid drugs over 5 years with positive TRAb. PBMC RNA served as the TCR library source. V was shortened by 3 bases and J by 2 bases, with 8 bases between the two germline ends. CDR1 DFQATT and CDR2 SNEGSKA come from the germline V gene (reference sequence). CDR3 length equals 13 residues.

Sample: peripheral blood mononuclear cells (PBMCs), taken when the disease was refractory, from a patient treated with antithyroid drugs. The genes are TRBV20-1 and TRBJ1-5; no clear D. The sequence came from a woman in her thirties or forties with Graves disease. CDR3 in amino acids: CSASGPGNQPQHF. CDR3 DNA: TGCAGTGCTAGTGGTCCTGGCAATCAGCCCCAGCATTTT.